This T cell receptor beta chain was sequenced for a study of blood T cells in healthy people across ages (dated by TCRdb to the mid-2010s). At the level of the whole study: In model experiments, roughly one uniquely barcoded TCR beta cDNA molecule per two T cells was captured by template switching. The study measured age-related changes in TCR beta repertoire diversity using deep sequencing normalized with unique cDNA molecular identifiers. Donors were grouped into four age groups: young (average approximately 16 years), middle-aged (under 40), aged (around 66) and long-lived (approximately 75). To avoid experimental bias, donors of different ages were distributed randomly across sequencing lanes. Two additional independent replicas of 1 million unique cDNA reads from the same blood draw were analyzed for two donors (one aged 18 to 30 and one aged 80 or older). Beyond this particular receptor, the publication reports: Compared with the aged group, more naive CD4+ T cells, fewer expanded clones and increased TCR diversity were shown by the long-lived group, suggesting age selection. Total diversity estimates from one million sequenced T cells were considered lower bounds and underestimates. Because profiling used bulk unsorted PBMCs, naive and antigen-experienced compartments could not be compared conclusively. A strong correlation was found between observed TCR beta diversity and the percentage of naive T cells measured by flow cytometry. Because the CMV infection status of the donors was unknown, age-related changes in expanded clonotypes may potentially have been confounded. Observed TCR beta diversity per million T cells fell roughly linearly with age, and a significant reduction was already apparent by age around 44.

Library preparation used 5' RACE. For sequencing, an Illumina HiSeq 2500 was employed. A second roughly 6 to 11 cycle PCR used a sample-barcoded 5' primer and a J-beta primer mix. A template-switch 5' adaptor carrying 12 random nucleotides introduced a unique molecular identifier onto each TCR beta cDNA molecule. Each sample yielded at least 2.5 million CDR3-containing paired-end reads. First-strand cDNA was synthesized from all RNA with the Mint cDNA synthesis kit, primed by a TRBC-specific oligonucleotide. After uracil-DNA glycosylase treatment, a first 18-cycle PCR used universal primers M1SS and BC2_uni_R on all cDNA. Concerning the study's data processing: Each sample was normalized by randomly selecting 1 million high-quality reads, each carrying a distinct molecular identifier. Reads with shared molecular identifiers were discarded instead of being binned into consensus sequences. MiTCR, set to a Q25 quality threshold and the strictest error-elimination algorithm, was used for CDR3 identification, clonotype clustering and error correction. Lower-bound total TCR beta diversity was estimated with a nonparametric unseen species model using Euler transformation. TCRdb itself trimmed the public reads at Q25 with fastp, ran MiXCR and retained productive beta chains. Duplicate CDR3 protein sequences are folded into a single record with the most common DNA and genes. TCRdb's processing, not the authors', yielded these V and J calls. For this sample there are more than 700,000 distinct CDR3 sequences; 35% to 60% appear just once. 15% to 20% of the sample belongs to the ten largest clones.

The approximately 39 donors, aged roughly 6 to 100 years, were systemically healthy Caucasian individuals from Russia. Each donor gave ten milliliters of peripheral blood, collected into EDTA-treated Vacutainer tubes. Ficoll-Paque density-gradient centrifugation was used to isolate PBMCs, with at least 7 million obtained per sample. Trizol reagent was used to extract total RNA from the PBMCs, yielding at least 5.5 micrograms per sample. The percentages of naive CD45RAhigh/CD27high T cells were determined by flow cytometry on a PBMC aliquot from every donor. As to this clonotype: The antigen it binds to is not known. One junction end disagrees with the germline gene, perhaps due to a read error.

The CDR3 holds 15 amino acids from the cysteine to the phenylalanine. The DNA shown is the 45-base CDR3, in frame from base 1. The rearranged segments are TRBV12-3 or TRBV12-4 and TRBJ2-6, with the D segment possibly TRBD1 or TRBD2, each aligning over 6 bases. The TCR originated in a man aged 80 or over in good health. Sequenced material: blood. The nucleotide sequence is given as TGTGCCAGCAGCTCTCCGGGGGCTCGGGCCAACGTCCGGACTTTC. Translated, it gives CASSSPGARANVRTF.